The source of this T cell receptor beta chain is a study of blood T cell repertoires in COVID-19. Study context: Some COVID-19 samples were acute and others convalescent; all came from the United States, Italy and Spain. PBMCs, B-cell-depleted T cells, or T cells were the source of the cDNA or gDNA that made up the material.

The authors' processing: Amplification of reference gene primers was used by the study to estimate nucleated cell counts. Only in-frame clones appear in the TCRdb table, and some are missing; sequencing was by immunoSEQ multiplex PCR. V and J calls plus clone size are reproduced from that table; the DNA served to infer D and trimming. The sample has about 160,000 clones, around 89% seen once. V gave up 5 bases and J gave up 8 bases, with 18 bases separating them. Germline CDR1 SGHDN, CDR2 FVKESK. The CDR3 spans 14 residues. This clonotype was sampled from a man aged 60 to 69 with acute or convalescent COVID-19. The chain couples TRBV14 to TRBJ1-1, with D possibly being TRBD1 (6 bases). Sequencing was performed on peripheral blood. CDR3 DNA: TGTGCCAGCAGCGGGCCCACAGGGTTTGACGAAGCTTTCTTT. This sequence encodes CASSGPTGFDEAFF.